These T cell receptor beta chains were read from a single sample in a study of cytomegalovirus exposure and HLA in healthy donors. Profiled with immunoSEQ multiplex PCR; TCRdb holds only in-frame clones, not every one. Among tens of thousands of clones listed, about 80% were seen once. Sequenced material: PBMCs. These receptors came from a man in his forties or fifties in good health and CMV-seronegative. The CDR3 runs from the conserved cysteine through the conserved F or W. The D gene is left open where the match is weak. Clone size, where shown, is once, few, many, or a class for clones that have expanded.

j_call: TRBJ1-1; v_call: TRBV30; clone_size: NA; d_call: NA; cdr3_nt: TGTGCCTGGGGGAGGGGAGAAGCTTTCTTT; cdr3_aa: CAWGRGEAFF
j_call: TRBJ2-3; v_call: TRBV7-2; clone_size: NA; d_call: TRBD2; cdr3_nt: TGTGCCAGCAGCTTATTAGCGGGGGGGTTGCCAACAGATACGCAGTATTTT; cdr3_aa: CASSLLAGGLPTDTQYF
j_call: TRBJ2-1; v_call: TRBV28; clone_size: NA; d_call: NA; cdr3_nt: TGTGCCAGCAGTTCGGAACAGGGAAAGGACTACAATGAGCAGTTCTTC; cdr3_aa: CASSSEQGKDYNEQFF
j_call: TRBJ2-6; v_call: TRBV7-8; clone_size: NA; d_call: TRBD1; cdr3_nt: TGTGCCAGCAGCTTATTGGTACAGGGGGGTTCTGGGGCCAACGTCCTGACTTTC; cdr3_aa: CASSLLVQGGSGANVLTF
j_call: TRBJ1-1; v_call: TRBV10-2; clone_size: NA; d_call: NA; cdr3_nt: TGCGCCAGCAGCGTCCAGGGGTTGAACACTGAAGCTTTCTTT; cdr3_aa: CASSVQGLNTEAFF
j_call: TRBJ2-5; v_call: TRBV5-4; clone_size: NA; d_call: NA; cdr3_nt: TGTGCCAGCAGCTTGCAGGGACAAGAGACCCAGTACTTC; cdr3_aa: CASSLQGQETQYF
j_call: TRBJ2-2; v_call: TRBV5-1; clone_size: NA; d_call: NA; cdr3_nt: TGCGCCAGCACCTTAATAGCTGGCGGGGAGCTGTTTTTT; cdr3_aa: CASTLIAGGELFF
j_call: TRBJ2-5; v_call: TRBV9; clone_size: NA; d_call: NA; cdr3_nt: TGTGCCAGCAGCGCCCTAGATCAAGAGACCCAGTACTTC; cdr3_aa: CASSALDQETQYF
j_call: TRBJ2-4; v_call: TRBV13; clone_size: NA; d_call: NA; cdr3_nt: TGTGCCAGCAGCTTAAGCTCGAGAGCCAAAAACATTCAGTACTTC; cdr3_aa: CASSLSSRAKNIQYF
j_call: TRBJ2-7; v_call: TRBV7-2; clone_size: NA; d_call: NA; cdr3_nt: TGTGCCAGCAGTACCCGAGACAACGGTTACGAGCAGTACTTC; cdr3_aa: CASSTRDNGYEQYF
j_call: TRBJ1-2; v_call: TRBV19; clone_size: NA; d_call: NA; cdr3_nt: TGTGCCAGTAGTATAGGGACAGCTCTCTACACCTTC; cdr3_aa: CASSIGTALYTF
j_call: TRBJ1-6; v_call: TRBV21-1; clone_size: NA; d_call: NA; cdr3_nt: TGTGCCAGCAGCAAAGGAAAACCTAGGAGCTCCTATAATTCACCCCTCCACTTT; cdr3_aa: CASSKGKPRSSYNSPLHF
j_call: TRBJ2-7; v_call: TRBV5-6; clone_size: once; d_call: NA; cdr3_nt: TGTGCCAGCAGCTCCTGGAGCTCCTACGAGCAGTACTTC; cdr3_aa: CASSSWSSYEQYF
j_call: TRBJ2-1; v_call: TRBV27; clone_size: NA; d_call: NA; cdr3_nt: TGTGCCAGCAGTTTCCTACCCGGTGGCTACAATGAGCAGTTCTTC; cdr3_aa: CASSFLPGGYNEQFF
j_call: TRBJ1-1; v_call: TRBV7-2; clone_size: NA; d_call: NA; cdr3_nt: TGTGCCAGCAGCTTAGCTTTTATGGGGGGAGGCACTGAAGCTTTCTTT; cdr3_aa: CASSLAFMGGGTEAFF
j_call: TRBJ1-6; v_call: TRBV7-9; clone_size: NA; d_call: TRBD1; cdr3_nt: TGTGCCAGCAGCCGACAGGGGGCTAATTCACCCCTCCACTTT; cdr3_aa: CASSRQGANSPLHF
j_call: TRBJ1-5; v_call: TRBV30; clone_size: NA; d_call: TRBD1; cdr3_nt: TGTGCCTGGGGACAGGGCGGCAATCAGCCCCAGCATTTT; cdr3_aa: CAWGQGGNQPQHF
j_call: TRBJ1-1; v_call: TRBV2; clone_size: NA; d_call: NA; cdr3_nt: TGTGCCAGCAGCTCAAGACAGGTGAACACTGAAGCTTTCTTT; cdr3_aa: CASSSRQVNTEAFF
j_call: TRBJ2-1; v_call: TRBV11-3; clone_size: NA; d_call: TRBD2; cdr3_nt: TGTGCCAGCAGTTTATACGGGGGGAGGGACGATGAGCAGTTCTTC; cdr3_aa: CASSLYGGRDDEQFF
j_call: TRBJ2-2; v_call: TRBV6-6; clone_size: NA; d_call: TRBD1; cdr3_nt: TGTGCCAGCACCCTAACGACAGGGGGAAGCGGGGAGCTGTTTTTT; cdr3_aa: CASTLTTGGSGELFF
j_call: TRBJ1-4; v_call: TRBV7-9; clone_size: NA; d_call: TRBD1; cdr3_nt: TGTGCCAGCAGCTCGAACCGGGACAGGGGAGAGGAAAAACTGTTTTTT; cdr3_aa: CASSSNRDRGEEKLFF
j_call: TRBJ1-1; v_call: TRBV5-1; clone_size: NA; d_call: TRBD1; cdr3_nt: TGCGCCAGCAGCCAAATCCCGGGACAGGGGTTGAACACTGAAGCTTTCTTT; cdr3_aa: CASSQIPGQGLNTEAFF
j_call: TRBJ1-2; v_call: TRBV6-6; clone_size: NA; d_call: NA; cdr3_nt: TGTGCCAGCAGTTACTCACAGGGTCATCCCTATGGCTACACCTTC; cdr3_aa: CASSYSQGHPYGYTF
j_call: TRBJ2-5; v_call: TRBV5-4; clone_size: once; d_call: TRBD1; cdr3_nt: TGTGCCAGCAGGGCCGGGACAGGGGAGACCCAGTACTTC; cdr3_aa: CASRAGTGETQYF
j_call: TRBJ1-2; v_call: TRBV7-2; clone_size: NA; d_call: TRBD1; cdr3_nt: TGTGCCAGCAGCTTAGCGCAGGGGGCGCAGGGTGGCTACACCTTC; cdr3_aa: CASSLAQGAQGGYTF
j_call: TRBJ1-1; v_call: TRBV27; clone_size: NA; d_call: TRBD1; cdr3_nt: TGTGCCAGCAGGGGACAGGCGAACACTGAAGCTTTCTTT; cdr3_aa: CASRGQANTEAFF
j_call: TRBJ1-6; v_call: TRBV11-3; clone_size: NA; d_call: TRBD1; cdr3_nt: TGTGCCAGCAGCTTATTCGGCAGGGGGCGTATTTCACCCCTCCACTTT; cdr3_aa: CASSLFGRGRISPLHF
j_call: TRBJ1-6; v_call: TRBV6-1; clone_size: NA; d_call: NA; cdr3_nt: TGTGCCAGCAGCGAAACTCATGGTCAGGGTTCTTGGGTCTCCTATAATTCACCCCTCCACTTT; cdr3_aa: CASSETHGQGSWVSYNSPLHF
j_call: TRBJ2-2; v_call: TRBV7-2; clone_size: once; d_call: TRBD2; cdr3_nt: TGTGCCAGCAGCCCCGCTAGCGGGTACTCGAACACCGGGGAGCTGTTTTTT; cdr3_aa: CASSPASGYSNTGELFF
j_call: TRBJ2-7; v_call: TRBV30; clone_size: NA; d_call: TRBD2; cdr3_nt: TGTGCCTGGAGTAACCGGGGGGTGTCCGAGCAGTACTTC; cdr3_aa: CAWSNRGVSEQYF
j_call: TRBJ1-5; v_call: TRBV7-9; clone_size: NA; d_call: TRBD1; cdr3_nt: TGTGCCAGCAGCTTGACAGGGAGCAATCAGCCCCAGCATTTT; cdr3_aa: CASSLTGSNQPQHF
j_call: TRBJ1-1; v_call: TRBV7-2; clone_size: NA; d_call: NA; cdr3_nt: TGTGCCAGCAGCCCAGCGAGACGGTGGAACACTGAAGCTTTCTTT; cdr3_aa: CASSPARRWNTEAFF
j_call: TRBJ1-3; v_call: TRBV29-1; clone_size: once; d_call: NA; cdr3_nt: TGCAGCGTGACAACAGGGCTTGGGAACACCATATATTTT; cdr3_aa: CSVTTGLGNTIYF
j_call: TRBJ1-5; v_call: TRBV30; clone_size: NA; d_call: NA; cdr3_nt: TGTGCCTGGAATAGGGGAACAGCCGGCAATCAGCCCCAGCATTTT; cdr3_aa: CAWNRGTAGNQPQHF
j_call: TRBJ1-1; v_call: TRBV18; clone_size: NA; d_call: TRBD1; cdr3_nt: TGTGCCAGCTCACCACTCGGGCCAGGGGGCTCGTACACTGAAGCTTTCTTT; cdr3_aa: CASSPLGPGGSYTEAFF